This record looks at one T cell receptor beta chain sequence and its context. What it recognizes is unknown. This entry comes from a study of radiotherapy plus CTLA-4 blockade in lung cancer. About the research overall: Objective response was observed in approximately 18% of patients, and disease control in about 30%. General study points: TCR clones of tumor origin grew in blood after radiotherapy plus ipilimumab. Early shifts in blood T cell clones, with interferon-beta, reportedly predicted response best.

Enrolled patients, whose metastatic non-small-cell lung cancer was chemo-refractory, received focal radiation plus CTLA-4 blockade with ipilimumab. The protocol was immunoSEQ multiplex PCR, while the TCRdb copy is restricted to in-frame clones and leaves out a portion. The sample gives 78,000 or so clones, approximately 86% of which show up once; around 1% is in the top ten. The CDR3 has 11 amino acids. From germline, CDR1 is LNHDA and CDR2 SQIVND (reference sequence). The V end lost 1 base, the J end lost 5 bases, and 1 base lay between the germline ends. The source of this sequence is a human donor with non-small cell lung cancer who had stable disease on radiotherapy plus ipilimumab. Sequencing used peripheral blood, obtained from a patient treated with radiotherapy plus ipilimumab. This chain joins TRBV19 and TRBJ2-3; D unresolved. The CDR3: CASSIVDTQYF. The CDR3 nucleotides read TGTGCCAGTAGTATAGTAGATACGCAGTATTTT.